The TCR beta chain described here comes from a study of blood T cell repertoires in COVID-19. Study at large: Sites across the United States, Italy and Spain contributed samples from acute and convalescent COVID-19.

The CDR3 totals 17 residues. V was pared by 4 bases and J by 0 bases, with 6 bases of the junction left unmatched. CDR1 SGDLS and CDR2 YYNGEE come from the germline V gene. Using immunoSEQ multiplex PCR, the repertoire was profiled, and TCRdb retains in-frame clones only, with some absent. The sample includes roughly 200,000 clones, approximately 83% of them seen just once. The sequencing sample was made of peripheral blood. This TCR came from a human donor with active or convalescent COVID-19. The donor label of this sample is uncertain. The chain joins TRBV9 to TRBJ2-6; the match to TRBD1 covers 8 bases. CDR3 region: CASSPWTGSSGANVLTF. Written as DNA, the CDR3 is TGTGCCAGCAGCCCGTGGACAGGGAGCTCTGGGGCCAACGTCCTGACTTTC.